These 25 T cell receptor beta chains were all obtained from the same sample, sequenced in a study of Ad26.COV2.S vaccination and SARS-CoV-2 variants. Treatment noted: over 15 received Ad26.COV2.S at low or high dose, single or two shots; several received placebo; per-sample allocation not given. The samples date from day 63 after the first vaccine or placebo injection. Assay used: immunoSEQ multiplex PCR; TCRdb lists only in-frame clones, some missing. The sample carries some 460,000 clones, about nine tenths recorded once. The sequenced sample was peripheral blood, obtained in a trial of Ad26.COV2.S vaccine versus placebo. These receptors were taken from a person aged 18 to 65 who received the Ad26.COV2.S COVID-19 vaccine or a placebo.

This CDR3 reads CASSIAPLGTDTQYF. CDR3 DNA: TGTGCCAGTAGTATAGCTCCTCTGGGCACAGATACGCAGTATTTT. The chain links TRBV19 to TRBJ2-3; no definite D call. V lost 1 base to trimming and J lost 1 base, with 9 bases between them. The CDR3 extends over 15 amino acids. The germline gives CDR1 LNHDA, CDR2 SQIVND (reference sequence).

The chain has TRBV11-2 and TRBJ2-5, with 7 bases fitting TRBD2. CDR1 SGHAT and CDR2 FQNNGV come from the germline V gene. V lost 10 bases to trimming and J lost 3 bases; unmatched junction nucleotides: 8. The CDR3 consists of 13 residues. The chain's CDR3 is CATTRSGKETQYF. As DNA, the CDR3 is TGTGCCACGACACGGAGCGGGAAAGAGACCCAGTACTTC.

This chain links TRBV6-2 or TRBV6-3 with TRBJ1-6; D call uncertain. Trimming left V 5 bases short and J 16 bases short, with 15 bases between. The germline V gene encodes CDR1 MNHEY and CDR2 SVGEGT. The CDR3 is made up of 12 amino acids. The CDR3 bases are TGTGCCAGCAGTCCAGACCCATGGGGACTCCACTTT. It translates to CASSPDPWGLHF.

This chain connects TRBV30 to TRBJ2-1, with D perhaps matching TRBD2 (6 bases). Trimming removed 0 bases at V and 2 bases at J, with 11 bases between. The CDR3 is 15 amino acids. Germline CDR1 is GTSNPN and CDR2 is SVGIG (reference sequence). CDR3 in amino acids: CAWSVPGGAYNEQFF. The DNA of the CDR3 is TGTGCCTGGAGTGTACCAGGCGGGGCCTACAATGAGCAGTTCTTC.

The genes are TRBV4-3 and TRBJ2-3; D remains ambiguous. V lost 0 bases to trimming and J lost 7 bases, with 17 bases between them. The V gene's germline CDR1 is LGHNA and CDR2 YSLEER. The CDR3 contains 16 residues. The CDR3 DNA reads TGCGCCAGCAGCCAAGAACCCGGACCCCTGGGCCATACGCAGTATTTT. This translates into CASSQEPGPLGHTQYF.

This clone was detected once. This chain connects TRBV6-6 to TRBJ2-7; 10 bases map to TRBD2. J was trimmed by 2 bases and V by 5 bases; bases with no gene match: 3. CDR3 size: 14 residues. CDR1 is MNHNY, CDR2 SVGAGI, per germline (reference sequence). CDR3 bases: TGTGCCAGCAGTACTAGCGGGACTACCTACGAGCAGTACTTC. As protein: CASSTSGTTYEQYF.

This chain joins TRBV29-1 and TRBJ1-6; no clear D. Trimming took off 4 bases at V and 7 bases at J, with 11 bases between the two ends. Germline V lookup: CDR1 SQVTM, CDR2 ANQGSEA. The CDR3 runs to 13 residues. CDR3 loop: CSVAVSVNSPLHF. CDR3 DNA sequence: TGCAGCGTTGCGGTGTCGGTAAATTCACCCCTCCACTTT.

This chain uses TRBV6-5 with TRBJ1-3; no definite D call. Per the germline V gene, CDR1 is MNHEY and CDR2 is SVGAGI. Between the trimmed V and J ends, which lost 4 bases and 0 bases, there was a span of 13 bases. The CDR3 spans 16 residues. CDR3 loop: CASSSPGYGSGNTIYF. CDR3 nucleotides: TGTGCCAGCAGTTCGCCCGGTTACGGCTCTGGAAACACCATATATTTT.

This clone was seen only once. Here the CDR3 reads CASSLVQGAQVEQFF. CDR3 bases: TGCGCCAGCAGCTTGGTTCAGGGGGCTCAGGTTGAGCAGTTCTTC. The chain employs TRBV5-1 and TRBJ2-1; the match to TRBD1 covers 8 bases. The CDR3 sequence is 15 residues long. Germline lookup yields CDR1 SGHRS and CDR2 YFSETQ. J was trimmed by 9 bases and V by 0 bases; bases with no gene match: 8.

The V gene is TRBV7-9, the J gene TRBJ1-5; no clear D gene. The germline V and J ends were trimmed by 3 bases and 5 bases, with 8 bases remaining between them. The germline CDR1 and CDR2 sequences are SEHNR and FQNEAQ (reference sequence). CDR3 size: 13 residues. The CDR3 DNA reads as TGTGCCAGCAGCTTGGATATGGATCAGCCCCAGCATTTT. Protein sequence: CASSLDMDQPQHF.

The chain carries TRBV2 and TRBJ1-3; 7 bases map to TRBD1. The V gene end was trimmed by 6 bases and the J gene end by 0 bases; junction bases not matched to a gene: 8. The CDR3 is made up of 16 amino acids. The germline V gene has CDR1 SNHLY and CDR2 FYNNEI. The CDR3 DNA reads TGTGCCAGCAGCCTAGACAGGGCGATCTCTGGAAACACCATATATTTT. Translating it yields CASSLDRAISGNTIYF.

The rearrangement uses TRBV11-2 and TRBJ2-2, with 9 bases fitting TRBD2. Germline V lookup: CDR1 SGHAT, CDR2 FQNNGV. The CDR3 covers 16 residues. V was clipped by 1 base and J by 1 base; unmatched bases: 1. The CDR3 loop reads CASSLGLAVNTGELFF. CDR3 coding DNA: TGTGCCAGCAGCTTAGGACTAGCGGTGAACACCGGGGAGCTGTTTTTT.

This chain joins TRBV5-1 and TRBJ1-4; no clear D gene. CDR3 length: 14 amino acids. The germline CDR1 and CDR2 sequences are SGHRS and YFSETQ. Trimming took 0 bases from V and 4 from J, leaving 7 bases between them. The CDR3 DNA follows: TGCGCCAGCAGCTTGGGGGCACGTAATGAAAAACTGTTTTTT. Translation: CASSLGARNEKLFF.

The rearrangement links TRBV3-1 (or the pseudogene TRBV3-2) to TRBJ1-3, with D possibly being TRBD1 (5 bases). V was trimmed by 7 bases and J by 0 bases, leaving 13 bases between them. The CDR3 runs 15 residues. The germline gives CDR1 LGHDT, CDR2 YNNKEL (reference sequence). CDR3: CASTTTASSGNTIYF. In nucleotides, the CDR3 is TGTGCCAGCACAACGACAGCTAGCTCTGGAAACACCATATATTTT.

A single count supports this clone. The chain's CDR3 is CASTWGVATNEKLFF. CDR3 nucleotides: TGTGCCAGCACCTGGGGTGTTGCCACTAATGAAAAACTGTTTTTT. The chain is built from TRBV2 and TRBJ1-4, with D unclear. Germline-derived CDR1 and CDR2 are SNHLY and FYNNEI. The CDR3 contains 15 residues. Trimming cost V 7 bases and J 2 bases, with 14 bases left between them.

DNA for the CDR3: TGCGCCAGCAGCCAAGGAGGGCCCACTGAAGCTTTCTTT. Translating gives CASSQGGPTEAFF. The V call is TRBV4-1, the J call TRBJ1-1; D remains unclear. V was cut by 1 base and J by 4 bases, with 7 bases left in between. The CDR3 covers 13 residues. Germline lookup yields CDR1 MGHRA and CDR2 YSYEKL.

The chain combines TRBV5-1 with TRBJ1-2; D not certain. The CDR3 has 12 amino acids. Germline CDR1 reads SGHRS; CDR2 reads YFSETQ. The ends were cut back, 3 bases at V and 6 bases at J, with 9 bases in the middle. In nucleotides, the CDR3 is TGCGCCAGCAGCTCGACACTAAATGGCTACACCTTC. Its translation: CASSSTLNGYTF.

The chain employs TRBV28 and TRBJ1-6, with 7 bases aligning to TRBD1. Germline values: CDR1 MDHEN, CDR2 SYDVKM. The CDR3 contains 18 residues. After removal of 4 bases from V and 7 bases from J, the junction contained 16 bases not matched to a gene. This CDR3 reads CASSSRYKGARRNSPLHF. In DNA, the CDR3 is TGTGCCAGCAGTTCCCGGTATAAGGGGGCAAGGCGGAATTCACCCCTCCACTTT.

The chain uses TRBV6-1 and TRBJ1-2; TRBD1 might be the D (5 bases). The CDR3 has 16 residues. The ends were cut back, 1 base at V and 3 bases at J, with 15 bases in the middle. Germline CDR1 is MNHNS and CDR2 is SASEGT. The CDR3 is CASSEVGVGVYYGYTF. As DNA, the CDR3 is TGTGCCAGCAGTGAAGTGGGGGTGGGGGTATACTATGGCTACACCTTC.

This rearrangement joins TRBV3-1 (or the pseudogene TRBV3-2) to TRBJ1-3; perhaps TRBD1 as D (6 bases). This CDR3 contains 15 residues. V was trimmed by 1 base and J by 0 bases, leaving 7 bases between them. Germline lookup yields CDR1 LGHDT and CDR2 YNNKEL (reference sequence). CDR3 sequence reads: CASSQGTASGNTIYF. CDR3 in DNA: TGTGCCAGCAGCCAAGGGACAGCCTCTGGAAACACCATATATTTT.

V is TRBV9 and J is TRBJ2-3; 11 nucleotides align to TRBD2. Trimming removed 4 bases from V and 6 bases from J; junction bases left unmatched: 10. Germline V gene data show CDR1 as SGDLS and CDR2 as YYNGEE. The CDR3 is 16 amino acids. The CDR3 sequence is CASSLRGASGGDTQYF. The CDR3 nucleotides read TGTGCCAGCAGCCTGAGAGGAGCTAGCGGGGGGGATACGCAGTATTTT.

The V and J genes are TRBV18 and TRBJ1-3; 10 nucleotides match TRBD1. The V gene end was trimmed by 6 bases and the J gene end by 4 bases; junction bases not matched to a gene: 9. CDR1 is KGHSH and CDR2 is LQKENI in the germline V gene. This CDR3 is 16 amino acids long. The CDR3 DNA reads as TGTGCCAGCTCGCCCCTGGGACAGGGGATCGGAAACACCATATATTTT. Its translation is CASSPLGQGIGNTIYF.

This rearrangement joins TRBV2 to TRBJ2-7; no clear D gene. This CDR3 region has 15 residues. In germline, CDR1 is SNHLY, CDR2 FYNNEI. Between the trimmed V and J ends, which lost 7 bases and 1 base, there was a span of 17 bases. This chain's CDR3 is CASTFRPTKSYEQYF. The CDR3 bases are TGTGCCAGCACCTTTAGGCCAACAAAGTCCTACGAGCAGTACTTC.

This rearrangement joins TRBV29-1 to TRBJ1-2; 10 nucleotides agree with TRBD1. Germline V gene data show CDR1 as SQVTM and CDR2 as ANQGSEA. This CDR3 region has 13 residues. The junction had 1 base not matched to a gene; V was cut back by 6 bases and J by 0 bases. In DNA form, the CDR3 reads TGCAGCGTGGGACAGGGGACTAACTATGGCTACACCTTC. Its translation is CSVGQGTNYGYTF.

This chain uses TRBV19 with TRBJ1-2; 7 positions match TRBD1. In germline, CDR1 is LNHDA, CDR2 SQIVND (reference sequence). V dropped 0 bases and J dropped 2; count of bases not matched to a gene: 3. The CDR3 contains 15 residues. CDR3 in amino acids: CASSIETGKNYGYTF. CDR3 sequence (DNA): TGTGCCAGTAGTATAGAGACAGGGAAAAACTATGGCTACACCTTC. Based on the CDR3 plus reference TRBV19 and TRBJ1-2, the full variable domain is DGGITQSPKYLFRKEGQNVTLSCEQNLNHDAMYWYRQDPGQGLRLIYYSQIVNDFQKGDIAEGYSVSREKKESFPLTVTSAQKNPTAFYLCASSIETGKNYGYTFGSGTRLTVV.